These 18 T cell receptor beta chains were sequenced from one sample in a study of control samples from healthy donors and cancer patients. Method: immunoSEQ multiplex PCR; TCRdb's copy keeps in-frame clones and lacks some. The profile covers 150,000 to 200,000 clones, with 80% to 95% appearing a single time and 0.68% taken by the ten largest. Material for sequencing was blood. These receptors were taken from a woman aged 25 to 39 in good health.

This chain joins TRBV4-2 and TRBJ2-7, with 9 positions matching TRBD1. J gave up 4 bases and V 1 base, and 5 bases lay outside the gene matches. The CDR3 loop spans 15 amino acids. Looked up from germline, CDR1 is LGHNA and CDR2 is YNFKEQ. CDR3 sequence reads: CASSQGTGESYEQYF. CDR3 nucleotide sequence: TGTGCCAGCAGCCAAGGGACAGGGGAATCTTACGAGCAGTACTTC.

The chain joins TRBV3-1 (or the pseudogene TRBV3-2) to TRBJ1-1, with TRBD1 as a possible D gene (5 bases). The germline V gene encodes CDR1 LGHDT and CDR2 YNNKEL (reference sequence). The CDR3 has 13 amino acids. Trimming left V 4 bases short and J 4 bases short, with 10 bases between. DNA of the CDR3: TGTGCCAGCAGCCCCGGGGGGATCACTGAAGCTTTCTTT. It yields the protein CASSPGGITEAFF.

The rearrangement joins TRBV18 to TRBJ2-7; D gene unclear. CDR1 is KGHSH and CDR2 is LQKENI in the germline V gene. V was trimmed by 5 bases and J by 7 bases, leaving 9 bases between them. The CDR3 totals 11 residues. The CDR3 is CASSGLGEQYF. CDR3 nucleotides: TGTGCCAGCTCAGGCCTGGGGGAGCAGTACTTC.

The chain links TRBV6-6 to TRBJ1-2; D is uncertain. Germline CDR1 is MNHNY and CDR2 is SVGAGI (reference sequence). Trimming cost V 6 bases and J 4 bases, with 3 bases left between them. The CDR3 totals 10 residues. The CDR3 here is CASRAYGYTF. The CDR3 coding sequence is TGTGCCAGCAGGGCCTATGGCTACACCTTC.

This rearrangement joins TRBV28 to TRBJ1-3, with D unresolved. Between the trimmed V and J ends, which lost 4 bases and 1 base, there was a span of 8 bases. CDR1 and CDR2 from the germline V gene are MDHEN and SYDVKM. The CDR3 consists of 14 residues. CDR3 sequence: CASSYQGSGNTIYF. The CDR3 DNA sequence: TGTGCCAGCAGTTATCAAGGTTCTGGAAACACCATATATTTT.

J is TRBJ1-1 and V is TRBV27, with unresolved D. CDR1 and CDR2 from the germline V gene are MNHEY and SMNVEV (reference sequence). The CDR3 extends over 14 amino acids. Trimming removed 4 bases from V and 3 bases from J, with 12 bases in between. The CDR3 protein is CASSSQRVHTEAFF. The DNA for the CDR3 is TGTGCCAGCAGTTCTCAAAGGGTCCACACTGAAGCTTTCTTT.

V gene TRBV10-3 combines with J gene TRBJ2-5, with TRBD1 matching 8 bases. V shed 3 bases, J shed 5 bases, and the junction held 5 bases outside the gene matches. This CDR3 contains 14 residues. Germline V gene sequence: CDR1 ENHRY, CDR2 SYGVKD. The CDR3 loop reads CAISDGTGGETQYF. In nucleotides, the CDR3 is TGTGCCATCAGTGACGGGACAGGAGGGGAGACCCAGTACTTC.

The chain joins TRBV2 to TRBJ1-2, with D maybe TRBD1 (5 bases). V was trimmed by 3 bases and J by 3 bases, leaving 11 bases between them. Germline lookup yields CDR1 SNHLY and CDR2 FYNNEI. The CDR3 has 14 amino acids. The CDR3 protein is CASSEVQGYYGYTF. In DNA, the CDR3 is TGTGCCAGCAGTGAGGTCCAGGGTTACTATGGCTACACCTTC.

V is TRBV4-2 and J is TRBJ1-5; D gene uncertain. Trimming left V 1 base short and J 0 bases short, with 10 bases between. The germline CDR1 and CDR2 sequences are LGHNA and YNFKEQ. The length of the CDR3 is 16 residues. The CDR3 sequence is CASSQGQEYSNQPQHF. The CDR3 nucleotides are TGTGCCAGCAGCCAAGGTCAGGAATATAGCAATCAGCCCCAGCATTTT.

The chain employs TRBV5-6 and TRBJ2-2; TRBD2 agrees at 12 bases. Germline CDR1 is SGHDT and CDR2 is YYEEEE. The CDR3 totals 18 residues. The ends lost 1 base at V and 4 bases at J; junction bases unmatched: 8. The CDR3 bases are TGTGCCAGCAGCTTGTGGCTAGCGGGGGGGCTTGGCACCGGGGAGCTGTTTTTT. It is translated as CASSLWLAGGLGTGELFF. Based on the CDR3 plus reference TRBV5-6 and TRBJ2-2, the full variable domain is DAGVTQSPTHLIKTRGQQVTLRCSPKSGHDTVSWYQQALGQGPQFIFQYYEEEERQRGNFPDRFSGHQFPNYSSELNVNALLLGDSALYLCASSLWLAGGLGTGELFFGEGSRLTVL.

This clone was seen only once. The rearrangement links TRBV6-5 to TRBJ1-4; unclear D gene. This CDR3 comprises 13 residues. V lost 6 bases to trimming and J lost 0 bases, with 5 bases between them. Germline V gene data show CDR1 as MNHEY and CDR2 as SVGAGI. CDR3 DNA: TGTGCCAGCAGGGTCGCAACTAATGAAAAACTGTTTTTT. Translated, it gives CASRVATNEKLFF.

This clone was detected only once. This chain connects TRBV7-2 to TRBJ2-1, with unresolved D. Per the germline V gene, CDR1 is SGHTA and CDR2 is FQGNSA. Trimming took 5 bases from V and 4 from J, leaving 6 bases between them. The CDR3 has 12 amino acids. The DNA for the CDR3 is TGTGCCAGCAGCCCCTATTACAATGAGCAGTTCTTC. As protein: CASSPYYNEQFF.

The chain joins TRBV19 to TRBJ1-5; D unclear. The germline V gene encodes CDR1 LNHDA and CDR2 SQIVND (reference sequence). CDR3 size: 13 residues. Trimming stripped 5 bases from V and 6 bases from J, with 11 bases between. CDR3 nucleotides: TGTGCCAGTAGTCCGGGTGGAACTCAGCCCCAGCATTTT. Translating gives CASSPGGTQPQHF.

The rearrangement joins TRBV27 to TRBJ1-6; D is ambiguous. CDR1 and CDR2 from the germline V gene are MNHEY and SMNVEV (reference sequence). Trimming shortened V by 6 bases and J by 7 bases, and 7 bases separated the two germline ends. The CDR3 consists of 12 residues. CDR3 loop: CASRGSNSPLHF. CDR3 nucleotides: TGTGCCAGCAGGGGATCCAATTCACCCCTCCACTTT.

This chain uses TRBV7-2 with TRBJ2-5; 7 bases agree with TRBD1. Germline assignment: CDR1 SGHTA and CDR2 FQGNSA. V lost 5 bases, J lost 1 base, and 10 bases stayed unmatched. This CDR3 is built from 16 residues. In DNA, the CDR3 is TGTGCCAGCAGCCGCCCCCGGGACAGAACCCAAGAGACCCAGTACTTC. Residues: CASSRPRDRTQETQYF.

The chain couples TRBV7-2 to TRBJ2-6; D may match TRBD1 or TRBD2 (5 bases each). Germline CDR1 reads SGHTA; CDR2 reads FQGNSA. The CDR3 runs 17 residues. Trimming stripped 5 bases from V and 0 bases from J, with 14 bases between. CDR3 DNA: TGTGCCAGCAGCCCCGGGACCCTCGCCTCTGGGGCCAACGTCCTGACTTTC. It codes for CASSPGTLASGANVLTF.

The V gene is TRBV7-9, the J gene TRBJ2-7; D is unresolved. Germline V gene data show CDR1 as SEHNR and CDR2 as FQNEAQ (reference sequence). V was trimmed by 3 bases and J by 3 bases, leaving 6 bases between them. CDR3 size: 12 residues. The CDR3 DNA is TGTGCCAGCAGCTTGTCGCGCTACGAGCAGTACTTC. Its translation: CASSLSRYEQYF.

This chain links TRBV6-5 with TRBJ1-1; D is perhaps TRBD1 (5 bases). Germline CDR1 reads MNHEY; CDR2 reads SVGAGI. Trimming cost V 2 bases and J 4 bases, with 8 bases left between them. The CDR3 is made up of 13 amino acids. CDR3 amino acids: CASSYGGATEAFF. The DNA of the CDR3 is TGTGCCAGCAGTTACGGAGGGGCCACTGAAGCTTTCTTT.